The 23 T cell receptor beta chains in this list originate from one sample, sequenced in a study of T cells after somatic rescue of genetic block. Using immunoSEQ multiplex PCR, the repertoire was profiled, and TCRdb retains in-frame clones only, with some absent. Among roughly 70,000 clones listed, around 90% were seen once. The source material was peripheral blood mononuclear cells (PBMCs). The receptor set was obtained from a man aged 40-50 years.

This clone appeared a few times. The gene calls are TRBV19 and TRBJ1-5, with 9 positions matching TRBD1. The CDR3 extends over 14 amino acids. The germline CDR1 and CDR2 sequences are LNHDA and SQIVND (reference sequence). J lost 7 bases, V lost 4 bases, and 5 bases had no gene match. CDR3 nucleotide sequence: TGTGCCAGTAGTACCCTAGGGACAGGGCAGCCCCAGCATTTT. This translates into CASSTLGTGQPQHF.

This chain joins TRBV30 and TRBJ2-7, with a weak D call TRBD2 (5 bases). CDR1 GTSNPN and CDR2 SVGIG come from the germline V gene (reference sequence). V gave up 3 bases and J gave up 2 bases, with 23 bases separating them. This CDR3 has 17 residues. The CDR3 DNA reads TGTGCCTGGAGGCCCTCAGCACGGGATAGGCGAACCTACGAGCAGTACTTC. This gives the protein CAWRPSARDRRTYEQYF.

The genes are TRBV27 and TRBJ1-3; 7 positions match TRBD1. Germline CDR1 reads MNHEY; CDR2 reads SMNVEV (reference sequence). V dropped 5 bases and J dropped 1; count of bases not matched to a gene: 11. The CDR3 contains 17 residues. Written as DNA, the CDR3 is TGTGCCAGCAGTCCCCAGACAGGGTCTGGGTCTGGAAACACCATATATTTT. This encodes CASSPQTGSGSGNTIYF.

The chain is built from TRBV30 and TRBJ2-7, with TRBD2 as a possible D gene (5 bases). V dropped 3 bases and J dropped 6 bases, with 12 bases sitting between them. CDR3 size: 12 residues. Germline V gene lookup returns CDR1 GTSNPN and CDR2 SVGIG (reference sequence). The CDR3 DNA sequence: TGTGCCTGGAGGCCATTCGAGGGCGAGCAGTACTTC. This gives the protein CAWRPFEGEQYF.

The chain links TRBV2 to TRBJ1-4; TRBD1 is a possible D gene (5 bases). Per the germline V gene, CDR1 is SNHLY and CDR2 is FYNNEI. The CDR3 length is 15 residues. V was trimmed by 8 bases and J by 4 bases, leaving 17 bases between them. CDR3 in amino acids: CASRQLSMNNEKLFF. CDR3 DNA sequence: TGTGCCAGCCGACAGCTATCCATGAATAATGAAAAACTGTTTTTT.

This rearrangement joins TRBV5-5 to TRBJ2-2; 8 bases are shared with TRBD1. Trimming took 0 bases from V and 11 from J; bases not matched to a gene: 6. CDR1 and CDR2 from the germline V gene are SGHKS and YYEKEE (reference sequence). The CDR3 sequence is 14 residues long. The CDR3 reads CASSLGWGQDELFF. The CDR3 DNA is TGTGCCAGCAGCTTGGGTTGGGGACAGGACGAGCTGTTTTTT.

This chain joins TRBV7-6 and TRBJ2-1, with no clear D. The CDR3 has 16 residues. Looked up from germline, CDR1 is SGHVS and CDR2 is FNYEAQ. Trimming shortened V by 2 bases and J by 0 bases, and 11 bases separated the two germline ends. CDR3 coding DNA: TGTGCCAGCAGCTTAAGGGCCGGCAGCTCCTACAATGAGCAGTTCTTC. Encoded protein: CASSLRAGSSYNEQFF.

The V call is TRBV7-2, the J call TRBJ1-3, with TRBD1 matching 9 bases. From germline, CDR1 is SGHTA and CDR2 FQGNSA. With V trimmed by 0 bases and J by 3 bases, 6 bases remained unmatched. The length of the CDR3 is 17 residues. The CDR3 loop reads CASSLAPGQGFGNTIYF. Here the CDR3 DNA reads TGTGCCAGCAGCTTAGCGCCGGGACAGGGTTTTGGAAACACCATATATTTT.

V is TRBV28 and J is TRBJ2-7; no reliable D call. The germline V gene has CDR1 MDHEN and CDR2 SYDVKM. V lost 2 bases to trimming and J lost 0 bases, with 11 bases between them. The CDR3 sequence is 15 residues long. Here the CDR3 DNA reads TGTGCCAGCAGTTTAGTGGCGGATAGCTCCTACGAGCAGTACTTC. This gives the protein CASSLVADSSYEQYF.

This sequence joins TRBV10-2 and TRBJ2-4; D is possibly TRBD2 (5 bases). Trimming left V 2 bases short and J 0 bases short, with 11 bases between. The CDR3 has 16 residues. Germline V gene data show CDR1 as WSHSY and CDR2 as SAAADI. The CDR3 is CASSERRPLAKNIQYF. The CDR3 DNA is TGCGCCAGCAGTGAGAGGAGGCCGTTAGCCAAAAACATTCAGTACTTC.

The chain employs TRBV5-1 and TRBJ2-7; tentative D call: TRBD1 (5 bases). V was clipped by 0 bases and J by 8 bases, with 18 bases between them. Per the germline V gene, CDR1 is SGHRS and CDR2 is YFSETQ. The CDR3 is 15 residues long. CDR3 amino acids: CASSLDGASSTKQYF. The CDR3 region has the DNA TGCGCCAGCAGCTTGGATGGGGCGAGCTCTACGAAGCAGTACTTC.

This clone appeared a single time. The chain carries TRBV9 and TRBJ2-7, with D possibly being TRBD1 or TRBD2 (5 bases each). Looked up from germline, CDR1 is SGDLS and CDR2 is YYNGEE. Trimming took off 0 bases at V and 5 bases at J, with 12 bases between the two ends. The CDR3 loop spans 14 amino acids. CDR3 sequence: CASSVGGDRHEQYF. The CDR3 nucleotides are TGTGCCAGCAGCGTAGGAGGGGACCGGCACGAGCAGTACTTC.

The chain joins TRBV7-6 to TRBJ2-2, with D unclear. Germline CDR1 reads SGHVS; CDR2 reads FNYEAQ. The length of the CDR3 is 14 residues. Trimming took 8 bases from V and 2 from J, leaving 12 bases between them. CDR3 region: CASGVATNTGELFF. The CDR3 region has the DNA TGTGCCAGCGGAGTGGCAACTAACACCGGGGAGCTGTTTTTT.

This clone was detected only once. The rearrangement uses TRBV6-1 and TRBJ1-2; D gene ambiguous. The CDR3 is 15 residues long. Trimming took 9 bases from V and 4 from J, leaving 21 bases between them. Germline CDR1 MNHNS, CDR2 SASEGT. CDR3 sequence: CARMGWTGGFYGYTF. The CDR3 nucleotides are TGTGCCAGGATGGGGTGGACGGGTGGGTTCTATGGCTACACCTTC.

V usage is TRBV19 and J usage is TRBJ2-3; the D is unclear. The CDR3 has 13 residues. Germline V lookup: CDR1 LNHDA, CDR2 SQIVND (reference sequence). Trimming took off 1 base at V and 5 bases at J, with 7 bases between the two ends. The CDR3 reads CASSIGFRDTQYF. CDR3 DNA sequence: TGTGCCAGTAGTATAGGGTTTCGAGATACGCAGTATTTT.

The V call is TRBV6-6, the J call TRBJ2-1; weak D call: TRBD2 (6 bases). Trimming left V 6 bases short and J 10 bases short, with 13 bases between. The CDR3 sequence is 12 residues long. Germline V gene sequence: CDR1 MNHNY, CDR2 SVGAGI (reference sequence). CDR3 amino acids: CASRMDYEEQFF. DNA for the CDR3: TGTGCCAGCAGGATGGACTACGAGGAGCAGTTCTTC.

The V and J genes are TRBV4-1 and TRBJ2-5; 13 nucleotides match TRBD2. Germline V lookup: CDR1 MGHRA, CDR2 YSYEKL. The V and J ends lost 1 base and 2 bases, in that order; junction bases with no gene match: 4. This CDR3 is built from 17 residues. The CDR3 DNA reads TGCGCCAGCAGCCAAGCCGGGACTAGCGGGATTCAAGAGACCCAGTACTTC. Amino acid sequence: CASSQAGTSGIQETQYF.

V and J are TRBV18 and TRBJ2-3; 12 nucleotides line up with TRBD2. The germline gives CDR1 KGHSH, CDR2 LQKENI. The V gene end was trimmed by 6 bases and the J gene end by 4 bases; junction bases not matched to a gene: 5. This CDR3 comprises 15 residues. The chain's CDR3 is CASSQTSGSADTQYF. CDR3 sequence (DNA): TGTGCCAGCTCGCAGACTAGCGGGAGTGCAGATACGCAGTATTTT.

The J gene is TRBJ2-2, the V gene TRBV23-1; TRBD1 matches at 7 bases. TRBV23-1 is designated an ORF whose function remains uncertain. The CDR3 contains 16 residues. V was clipped by 1 base and J by 2 bases; unmatched bases: 4. As DNA, the CDR3 is TGCGCCAGCAGTCAATGGACAGGATGTAACACCGGGGAGCTGTTTTTT. Protein sequence: CASSQWTGCNTGELFF.

The CDR3: CASSTRQGAVNGYTF. CDR3 DNA sequence: TGTGCCAGTAGTACACGACAGGGGGCGGTTAACGGCTACACCTTC. The J gene is TRBJ1-2, the V gene TRBV19, with 10 bases matching TRBD1. The CDR3 runs to 15 residues. J gave up 8 bases and V 4 bases, and 10 bases lay outside the gene matches. Germline V lookup: CDR1 LNHDA, CDR2 SQIVND (reference sequence).

The chain uses TRBV30 and TRBJ1-1; D may be TRBD1 (5 bases). V was pared by 0 bases and J by 6 bases, with 17 bases between. CDR3 length equals 15 residues. Germline loops: CDR1 GTSNPN, CDR2 SVGIG (reference sequence). CDR3 sequence: CAWSVHRSQGAEAFF. CDR3 DNA: TGTGCCTGGAGTGTACACAGGTCGCAGGGAGCTGAAGCTTTCTTT.

The gene calls are TRBV7-9 and TRBJ1-1; 11 bases align to TRBD1. The CDR3 extends over 14 amino acids. Germline V lookup: CDR1 SEHNR, CDR2 FQNEAQ (reference sequence). J was trimmed by 4 bases and V by 5 bases; bases with no gene match: 3. Here the CDR3 reads CASSQGTGGTEAFF. CDR3 DNA: TGTGCCAGCAGCCAAGGGACAGGGGGCACTGAAGCTTTCTTT.

About this clone: One end of the junction fails to match germline, which may point to a read error. The rearrangement uses TRBV7-7 and TRBJ2-1; 7 nucleotides agree with TRBD2. CDR3 length: 16 amino acids. Germline V CDR1 and CDR2: SSHAT, FNYEAQ (reference sequence). CDR3 in amino acids: CASSPSSERGTNEQFF. CDR3 sequence (DNA): TGTGCTAGCAGCCCCTCAAGCGAGCGGGGCACCAATGAGCAGTTCTTC.